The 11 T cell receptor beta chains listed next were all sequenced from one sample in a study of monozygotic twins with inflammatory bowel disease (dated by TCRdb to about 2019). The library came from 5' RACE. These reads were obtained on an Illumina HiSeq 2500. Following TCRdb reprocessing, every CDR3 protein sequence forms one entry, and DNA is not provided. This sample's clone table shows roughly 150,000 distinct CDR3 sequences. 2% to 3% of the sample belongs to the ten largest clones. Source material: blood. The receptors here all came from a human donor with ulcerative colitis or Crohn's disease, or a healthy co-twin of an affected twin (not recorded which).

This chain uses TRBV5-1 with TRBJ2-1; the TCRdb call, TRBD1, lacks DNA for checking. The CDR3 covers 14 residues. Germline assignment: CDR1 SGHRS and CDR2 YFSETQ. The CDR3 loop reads CASSRATGSNEQFF. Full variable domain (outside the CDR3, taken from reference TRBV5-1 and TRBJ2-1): KAGVTQTPRYLIKTRGQQVTLSCSPISGHRSVSWYQQTPGQGLQFLFEYFSETQRNKGNFPGRFSGRQFSNSRSEMNVSTLELGDSALYLCASSRATGSNEQFFGPGTRLTVL.

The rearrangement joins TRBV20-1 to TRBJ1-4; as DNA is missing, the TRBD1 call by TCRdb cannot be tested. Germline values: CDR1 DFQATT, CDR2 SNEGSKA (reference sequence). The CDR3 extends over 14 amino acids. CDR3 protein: CSAVRGATNEKLFF.

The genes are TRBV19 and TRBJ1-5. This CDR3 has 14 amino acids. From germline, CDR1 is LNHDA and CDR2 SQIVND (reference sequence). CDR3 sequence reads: CASSTGAAHQPQHF.

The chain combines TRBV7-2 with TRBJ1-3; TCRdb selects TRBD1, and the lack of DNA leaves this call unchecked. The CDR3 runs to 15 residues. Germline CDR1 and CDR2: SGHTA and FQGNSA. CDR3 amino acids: CASSLVRTGMDTIYF.

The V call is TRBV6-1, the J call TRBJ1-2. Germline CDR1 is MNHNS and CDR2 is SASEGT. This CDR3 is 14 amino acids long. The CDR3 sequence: CASRFESRRSGYTF.

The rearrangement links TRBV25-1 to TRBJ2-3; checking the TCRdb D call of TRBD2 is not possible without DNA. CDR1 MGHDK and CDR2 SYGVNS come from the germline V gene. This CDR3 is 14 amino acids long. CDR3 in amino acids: CASRGEVRADTQYF. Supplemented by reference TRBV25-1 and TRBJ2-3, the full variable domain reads EADIYQTPRYLVIGTGKKITLECSQTMGHDKMYWYQQDPGMELHLIHYSYGVNSTEKGDLSSESTVSRIRTEHFPLTLESARPSHTSQYLCASRGEVRADTQYFGPGTRLTVL.

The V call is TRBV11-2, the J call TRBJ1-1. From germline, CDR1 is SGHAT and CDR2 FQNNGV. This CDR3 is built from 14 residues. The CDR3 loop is CASSLRRLNTEAFF.

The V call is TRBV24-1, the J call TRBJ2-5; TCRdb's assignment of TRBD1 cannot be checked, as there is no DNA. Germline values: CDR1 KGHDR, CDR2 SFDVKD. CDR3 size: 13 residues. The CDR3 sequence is CATSDSGKETQYF.

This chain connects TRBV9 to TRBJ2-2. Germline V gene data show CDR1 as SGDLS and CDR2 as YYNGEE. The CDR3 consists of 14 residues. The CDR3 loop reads CASSVGPNTGELFF.

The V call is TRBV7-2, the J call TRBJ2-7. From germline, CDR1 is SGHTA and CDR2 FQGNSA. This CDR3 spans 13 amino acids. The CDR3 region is CASSSRGSYEQYF.

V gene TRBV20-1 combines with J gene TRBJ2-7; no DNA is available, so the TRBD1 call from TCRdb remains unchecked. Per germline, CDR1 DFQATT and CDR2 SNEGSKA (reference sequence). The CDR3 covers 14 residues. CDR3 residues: CSASRTAISYEQYF.